The 8 T cell receptor beta chains below all came from one sample that was sequenced in a study of control samples from healthy donors and cancer patients. The data were produced by immunoSEQ multiplex PCR, yet TCRdb's version contains in-frame clones alone and is incomplete. Among some 130,000 clones listed, 70% to 90% were seen once. The sequenced material came from blood. The receptors here all came from a woman younger than 45 in good health.

In this sample, this clone turned up once. The V call is TRBV18, the J call TRBJ2-7; 10 nucleotides agree with TRBD1. CDR1 KGHSH and CDR2 LQKENI come from the germline V gene. Germline trimming cut 4 bases from V and 7 bases from J; bases unmatched to any gene: 10. The length of the CDR3 is 15 residues. CDR3 amino acids: CASSLGTGAIREQYF. CDR3 sequence (DNA): TGTGCCAGCTCACTGGGGACAGGGGCGATCAGGGAGCAGTACTTC.

The rearrangement links TRBV2 to TRBJ1-5; 7 bases are shared with TRBD1. Trimming at V came to 8 bases and at J to 7 bases, leaving 11 bases not matched to a gene. Per the germline V gene, CDR1 is SNHLY and CDR2 is FYNNEI. This CDR3 is built from 14 residues. The CDR3 DNA is TGTGCCAGCCGTTCCGGGCAGGGGGGGCAGCCCCAGCATTTT. Protein product: CASRSGQGGQPQHF.

This chain uses TRBV3-1 (or the pseudogene TRBV3-2) with TRBJ2-1; 15 nucleotides line up with TRBD2. The CDR3 covers 17 residues. The germline gives CDR1 LGHDT, CDR2 YNNKEL (reference sequence). After removal of 0 bases from V and 10 bases from J, the junction contained 7 bases not matched to a gene. The CDR3 spells CASSQEEYGTSGREQFF. CDR3 in DNA: TGTGCCAGCAGCCAAGAAGAGTACGGGACTAGCGGGAGGGAGCAGTTCTTC.

J is TRBJ1-2 and V is TRBV3-1 (or the pseudogene TRBV3-2); 9 bases agree with TRBD1. The CDR3 covers 14 residues. Germline loops: CDR1 LGHDT, CDR2 YNNKEL (reference sequence). The V segment lost 2 bases and the J segment 4 bases; nucleotides outside the gene matches: 2. The CDR3 nucleotides are TGTGCCAGCAGCCAAACAGGGGGCGGCTATGGCTACACCTTC. Residues: CASSQTGGGYGYTF.

This rearrangement joins TRBV6-5 to TRBJ2-7, with D unresolved. The CDR3 is 15 residues long. Trimming cost V 6 bases and J 3 bases, with 18 bases left between them. Germline assignment: CDR1 MNHEY and CDR2 SVGAGI. CDR3 nucleotides: TGTGCCAGCAGGCCCTCCAACGTGGTAATCTACGAGCAGTACTTC. This gives the protein CASRPSNVVIYEQYF.

This chain joins TRBV5-5 and TRBJ1-1; 7 bases are shared with TRBD1. This CDR3 is 13 amino acids long. J lost 5 bases, V lost 2 bases, and 3 bases had no gene match. In germline, CDR1 is SGHKS, CDR2 YYEKEE (reference sequence). The CDR3 reads CASSFGQETEAFF. For the CDR3, the DNA is TGTGCCAGCAGCTTTGGACAGGAAACTGAAGCTTTCTTT.

In DNA form, the CDR3 reads TGCGCCAGCAGCGTCAGGGATTCGGGGGATACGCAGTATTTT. This codes for CASSVRDSGDTQYF. The V and J genes are TRBV5-1 and TRBJ2-3; the D call may be TRBD1 or TRBD2 (5 bases each). Germline lookup yields CDR1 SGHRS and CDR2 YFSETQ. The CDR3 extends over 14 amino acids. V lost 4 bases and J 6 bases, leaving 15 bases between the germline ends.

The V gene is TRBV29-1, the J gene TRBJ2-2, with D tentatively TRBD1 (5 bases). Trimming removed 7 bases from V and 6 bases from J, with 15 bases in between. The germline V gene encodes CDR1 SQVTM and CDR2 ANQGSEA. The CDR3 is 13 residues long. Here the CDR3 DNA reads TGCAGCGCCTCGCAGGGTTGGGCCGGGGAGCTGTTTTTT. This gives the protein CSASQGWAGELFF.